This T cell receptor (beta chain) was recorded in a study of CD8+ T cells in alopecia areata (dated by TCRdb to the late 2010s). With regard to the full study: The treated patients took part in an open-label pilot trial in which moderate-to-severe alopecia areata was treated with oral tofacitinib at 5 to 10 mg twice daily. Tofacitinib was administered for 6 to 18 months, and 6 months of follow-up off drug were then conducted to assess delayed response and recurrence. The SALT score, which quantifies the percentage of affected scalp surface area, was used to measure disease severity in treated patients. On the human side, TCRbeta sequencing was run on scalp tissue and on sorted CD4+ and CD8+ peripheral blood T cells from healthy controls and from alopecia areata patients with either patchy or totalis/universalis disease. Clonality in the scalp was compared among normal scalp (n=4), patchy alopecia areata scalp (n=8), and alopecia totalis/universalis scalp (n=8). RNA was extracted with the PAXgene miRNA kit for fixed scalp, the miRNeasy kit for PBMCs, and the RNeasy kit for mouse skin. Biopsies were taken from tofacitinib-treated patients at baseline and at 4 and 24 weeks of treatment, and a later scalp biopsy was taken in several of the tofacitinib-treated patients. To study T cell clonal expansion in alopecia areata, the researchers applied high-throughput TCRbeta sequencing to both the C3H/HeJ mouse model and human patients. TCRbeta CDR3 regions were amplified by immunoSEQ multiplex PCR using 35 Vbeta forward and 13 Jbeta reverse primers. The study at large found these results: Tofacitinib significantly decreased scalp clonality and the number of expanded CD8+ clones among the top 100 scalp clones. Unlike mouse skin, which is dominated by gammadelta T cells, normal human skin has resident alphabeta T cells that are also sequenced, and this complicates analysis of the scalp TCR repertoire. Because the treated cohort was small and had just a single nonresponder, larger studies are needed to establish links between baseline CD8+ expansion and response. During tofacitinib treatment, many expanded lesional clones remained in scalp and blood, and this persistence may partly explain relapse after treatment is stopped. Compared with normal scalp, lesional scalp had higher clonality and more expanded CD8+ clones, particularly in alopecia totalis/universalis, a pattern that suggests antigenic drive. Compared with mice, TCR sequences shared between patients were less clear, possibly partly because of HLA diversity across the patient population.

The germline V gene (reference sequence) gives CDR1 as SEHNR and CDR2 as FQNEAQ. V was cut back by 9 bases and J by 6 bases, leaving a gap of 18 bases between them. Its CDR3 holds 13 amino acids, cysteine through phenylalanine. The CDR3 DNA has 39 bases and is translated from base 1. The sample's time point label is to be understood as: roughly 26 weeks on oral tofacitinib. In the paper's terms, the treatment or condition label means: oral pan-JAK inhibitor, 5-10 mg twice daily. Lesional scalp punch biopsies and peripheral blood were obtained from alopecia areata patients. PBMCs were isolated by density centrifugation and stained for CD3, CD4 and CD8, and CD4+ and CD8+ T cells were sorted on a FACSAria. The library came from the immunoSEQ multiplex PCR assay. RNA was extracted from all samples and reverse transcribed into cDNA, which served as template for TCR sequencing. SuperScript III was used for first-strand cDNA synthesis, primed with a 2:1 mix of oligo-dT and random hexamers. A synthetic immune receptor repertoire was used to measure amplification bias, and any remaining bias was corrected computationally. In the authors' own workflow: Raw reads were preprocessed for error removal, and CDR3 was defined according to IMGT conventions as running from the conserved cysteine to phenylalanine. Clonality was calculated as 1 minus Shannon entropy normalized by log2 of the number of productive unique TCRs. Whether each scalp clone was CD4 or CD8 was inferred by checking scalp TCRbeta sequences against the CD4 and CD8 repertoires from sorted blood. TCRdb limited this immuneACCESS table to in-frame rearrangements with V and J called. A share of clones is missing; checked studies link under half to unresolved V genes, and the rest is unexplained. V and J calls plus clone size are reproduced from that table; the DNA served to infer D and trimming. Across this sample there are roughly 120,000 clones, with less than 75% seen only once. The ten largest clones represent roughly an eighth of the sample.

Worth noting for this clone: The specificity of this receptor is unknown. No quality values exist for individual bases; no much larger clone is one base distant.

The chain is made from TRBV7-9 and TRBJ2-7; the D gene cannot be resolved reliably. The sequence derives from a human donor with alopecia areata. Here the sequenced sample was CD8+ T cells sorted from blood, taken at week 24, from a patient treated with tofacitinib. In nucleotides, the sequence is TGTGCCAGTGGCCTGAGTGTGCGGAGCGAGCAGTACTTC. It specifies CASGLSVRSEQYF.